Listed here are 24 T cell receptor beta chains from one sample, sequenced in a study of blood T cell repertoires in COVID-19. Clones were sequenced by immunoSEQ multiplex PCR, and TCRdb holds only the in-frame ones, with some missing. The table has 310,000 or so clones, roughly 86% seen once. The sequenced sample consisted of peripheral blood. The receptors come from a woman aged 25 to 39 who had recovered from COVID-19.

The CDR3 DNA sequence: TGTGCTAGTGGTGAGGGACTAGCGGAGGGAGAGACCCAGTACTTC. It specifies CASGEGLAEGETQYF. V is TRBV12-5 and J is TRBJ2-5; 11 nucleotides line up with TRBD2. The J segment lost 4 bases and the V segment lost 5 bases, leaving 6 bases of the junction unmatched. Germline V gives CDR1 LGHNT, CDR2 FRNRAP. The CDR3 is made up of 15 amino acids. The complete variable domain, with remaining parts taken from reference TRBV12-5 and TRBJ2-5, reads DARVTQTPRHKVTEMGQEVTMRCQPILGHNTVFWYRQTMMQGLELLAYFRNRAPLDDSGMPKDRFSAEMPDATLATLKIQPSEPRDSAVYFCASGEGLAEGETQYFGPGTRLLVL.

This chain connects TRBV27 to TRBJ2-2; TRBD2 matches 7 bases. The germline gives CDR1 MNHEY, CDR2 SMNVEV (reference sequence). The CDR3 has 15 residues. The trim removed 5 bases at V and 0 bases at J, leaving 3 bases unmatched. Here the CDR3 DNA reads TGTGCCAGCAGTGGGACTACTGCGAACACCGGGGAGCTGTTTTTT. Residues: CASSGTTANTGELFF.

The rearrangement uses TRBV19 and TRBJ1-6, with TRBD1 matching 8 bases. Germline V gene data show CDR1 as LNHDA and CDR2 as SQIVND (reference sequence). After removal of 5 bases from V and 7 bases from J, the junction contained 1 base not matched to a gene. The CDR3 runs to 13 residues. CDR3: CASSGTGNSPLHF. The CDR3 bases are TGTGCCAGTAGTGGGACAGGCAATTCACCCCTCCACTTT.

The rearrangement links TRBV11-2 to TRBJ1-1, with D maybe TRBD1 (6 bases). Germline V gene sequence: CDR1 SGHAT, CDR2 FQNNGV. The CDR3 is 16 residues long. The V end lost 0 bases, the J end lost 0 bases, and 11 bases lay between the germline ends. The CDR3 reads CASSLEGAAVNTEAFF. In DNA, the CDR3 is TGTGCCAGCAGCTTAGAGGGGGCGGCGGTGAACACTGAAGCTTTCTTT.

The chain employs TRBV9 and TRBJ2-4, with D tentatively TRBD1 (5 bases). Germline assignment: CDR1 SGDLS and CDR2 YYNGEE. The CDR3 loop spans 16 amino acids. The germline V and J ends were trimmed by 1 base and 0 bases, with 11 bases remaining between them. This chain's CDR3 is CASSVSPGLAKNIQYF. The CDR3 DNA follows: TGTGCCAGCAGCGTAAGTCCAGGGTTAGCCAAAAACATTCAGTACTTC.

This chain connects TRBV7-2 to TRBJ2-5; 7 bases are shared with TRBD2. V was pared by 5 bases and J by 2 bases, with 8 bases of the junction left unmatched. The CDR3 length is 15 residues. The germline CDR1 and CDR2 sequences are SGHTA and FQGNSA. The CDR3 spells CASSPPSGGQETQYF. DNA for the CDR3: TGTGCCAGCAGCCCACCCTCGGGGGGACAAGAGACCCAGTACTTC.

The CDR3 loop reads CASTTVGGRTEAFF. CDR3 bases: TGTGCCAGTACCACAGTAGGAGGGCGGACTGAAGCTTTCTTT. This chain joins TRBV19 and TRBJ1-1; D is unclear. Trimming pared 7 bases from V and 5 bases from J, leaving 17 bases between. Germline V gives CDR1 LNHDA, CDR2 SQIVND (reference sequence). There are 14 residues in the CDR3.

CDR3 sequence: CASSEPGTGYNEQFF. CDR3 in DNA: TGTGCCAGCAGTGAACCCGGGACTGGCTACAATGAGCAGTTCTTC. J is TRBJ2-1 and V is TRBV6-1; a weak D match, TRBD2 (6 bases). CDR3 size: 15 residues. Germline loops: CDR1 MNHNS, CDR2 SASEGT. Trimming removed 2 bases at V and 3 bases at J, with 11 bases between.

CDR3 residues: CASYSGLGYTF. CDR3 DNA: TGTGCCAGCTACTCAGGGTTGGGCTACACCTTC. The gene calls are TRBV28 and TRBJ1-2, with D perhaps matching TRBD1 (5 bases). V dropped 8 bases and J dropped 8 bases, with 12 bases sitting between them. CDR3 length equals 11 residues. CDR1 is MDHEN and CDR2 is SYDVKM in the germline V gene.

This rearrangement joins TRBV19 to TRBJ1-2, with TRBD1 matching over 7 bases. CDR1 is LNHDA, CDR2 SQIVND, per germline (reference sequence). The CDR3 totals 16 residues. Unmatched junction bases numbered 13, after V lost 6 bases and J lost 3 bases. The CDR3 bases are TGTGCCAGTAGCCAGCCAGGGGGAAACGGGTACTATGGCTACACCTTC. Amino acids: CASSQPGGNGYYGYTF.

The chain joins TRBV11-3 to TRBJ2-2; D unclear. The V end was cut by 3 bases, the J end by 5 bases, with 7 bases between. Germline CDR1 SGHNT, CDR2 YENEEA. The CDR3 is 13 residues long. CDR3 sequence reads: CASSFVSTGELFF. CDR3 nucleotide sequence: TGTGCCAGCAGCTTCGTCTCGACCGGGGAGCTGTTTTTT.

V gene TRBV4-1 combines with J gene TRBJ1-1, with D unclear. The CDR3 is 14 residues long. Per germline, CDR1 MGHRA and CDR2 YSYEKL. Between the trimmed V and J ends, which lost 4 bases and 8 bases, there was a span of 17 bases. The CDR3 nucleotides read TGCGCCAGCAGCCTTTTGGACTCCGGGGTCGAAGCTTTCTTT. Its protein product is CASSLLDSGVEAFF.

As concerns this clone: A read error may be the cause here, since a much bigger clone is one base away. At the DNA level, this CDR3 is encoded by other sequences in the same sample as well. V usage is TRBV12-3 or TRBV12-4 and J usage is TRBJ2-7, with TRBD1 matching 9 bases. This CDR3 spans 13 amino acids. Trimming at V came to 5 bases and at J to 3 bases, leaving 2 bases not matched to a gene. The DNA for the CDR3 is TGTGCCAGCAGTCCGGGACAGGGCTACGAGCAGTACTTC. It specifies CASSPGQGYEQYF.

This chain uses TRBV6-6 with TRBJ2-7; possibly TRBD2 for D (8 bases). The germline V and J ends were trimmed by 5 bases and 7 bases, with 27 bases remaining between them. Germline CDR1 and CDR2: MNHNY and SVGAGI (reference sequence). The CDR3 is 17 amino acids. In DNA, the CDR3 is TGTGCCAGCAGTCTCCTCTCGAGTAGCGGGACAGCGAGGGAGCAGTACTTC. This sequence encodes CASSLLSSSGTAREQYF.

The V call is TRBV18, the J call TRBJ2-2; 7 nucleotides align to TRBD1. The CDR3 length is 14 residues. V gave up 8 bases and J gave up 1 base; unmatched junction bases: 4. The germline V gene encodes CDR1 KGHSH and CDR2 LQKENI. As DNA, the CDR3 is TGTGCCAGCCAGGGACAGATGAACACCGGGGAGCTGTTTTTT. This encodes CASQGQMNTGELFF.

The chain combines TRBV5-1 with TRBJ2-5; TRBD2 matches at 9 bases. The germline V gene has CDR1 SGHRS and CDR2 YFSETQ. With V trimmed by 2 bases and J by 3 bases, 5 bases remained unmatched. The CDR3 is 15 residues long. CDR3 sequence reads: CASSFGRLAEETQYF. CDR3 DNA sequence: TGCGCCAGCAGCTTCGGGAGACTAGCGGAAGAGACCCAGTACTTC.

The chain has TRBV2 and TRBJ1-1, with unresolved D. The CDR3 runs to 13 residues. V lost 11 bases to trimming and J lost 0 bases, with 13 bases between them. CDR1 SNHLY and CDR2 FYNNEI come from the germline V gene. The CDR3 spells CALTGPLNTEAFF. Written as DNA, the CDR3 is TGTGCCCTGACGGGTCCGTTGAACACTGAAGCTTTCTTT. The whole variable domain, filled in from reference TRBV2 and TRBJ1-1, reads EPEVTQTPSHQVTQMGQEVILRCVPISNHLYFYWYRQILGQKVEFLVSFYNNEISEKSEIFDDQFSVERPDGSNFTLKIRSTKLEDSAMYFCALTGPLNTEAFFGQGTRLTVV.

The rearrangement links TRBV7-9 to TRBJ1-2; maybe TRBD1 (5 bases). V lost 5 bases and J lost 5, with 12 bases in between. CDR3 length equals 13 residues. Germline values: CDR1 SEHNR, CDR2 FQNEAQ (reference sequence). CDR3 coding DNA: TGTGCCAGCAGCCCCGACAGTCCATATGGCTACACCTTC. This gives the protein CASSPDSPYGYTF.

The gene calls are TRBV12-3 or TRBV12-4 and TRBJ1-5; weak D call: TRBD1 (6 bases). Trimming removed 3 bases at V and 6 bases at J, with 9 bases between. CDR3 length: 13 residues. The DNA of the CDR3 is TGTGCCAGCAGTTTCCCAGGGGCTCAGCCCCAGCATTTT. It yields the protein CASSFPGAQPQHF.

This clone occurred once. The chain carries TRBV14 and TRBJ2-7; no reliable D call. The CDR3 is made up of 13 amino acids. CDR1 is SGHDN and CDR2 is FVKESK in the germline V gene. The V end lost 2 bases, the J end lost 5 bases, and 10 bases lay between the germline ends. The CDR3 nucleotides are TGTGCCAGCAGCCAATTTGGCGGCCACGAGCAGTACTTC. Protein sequence: CASSQFGGHEQYF. Drawing the rest from reference TRBV14 and TRBJ2-7, the complete variable domain is EAGVTQFPSHSVIEKGQTVTLRCDPISGHDNLYWYRRVMGKEIKFLLHFVKESKQDESGMPNNRFLAERTGGTYSTLKVQPAELEDSGVYFCASSQFGGHEQYFGPGTRLTVT.

Comments on this clone: Other DNA sequences of this sample code for an identical CDR3. The V and J genes are TRBV5-1 and TRBJ2-7, with TRBD2 matching 10 bases. Germline-derived CDR1 and CDR2 are SGHRS and YFSETQ. V dropped 0 bases and J dropped 4; count of bases not matched to a gene: 4. The CDR3 sequence is 15 residues long. The CDR3 sequence is CASSLGTSGSYEQYF. In DNA, the CDR3 is TGCGCCAGCAGCTTGGGGACTAGCGGATCTTACGAGCAGTACTTC.

The rearrangement uses TRBV27 and TRBJ2-7, with 11 bases that match TRBD2. With 5 bases clipped from V and 6 bases from J, the junction kept 9 bases outside the gene matches. The germline gives CDR1 MNHEY, CDR2 SMNVEV (reference sequence). The CDR3 has 15 residues. The CDR3 sequence: CASSNLELAGVEQYF. The CDR3 DNA reads TGTGCCAGCAGTAATTTAGAACTAGCGGGAGTCGAGCAGTACTTC.

The chain has TRBV5-5 and TRBJ1-1, with TRBD1 matching over 7 bases. Germline V gives CDR1 SGHKS, CDR2 YYEKEE (reference sequence). V shed 4 bases and J 4 bases; nucleotides not matched to a gene: 13. CDR3 size: 16 residues. CDR3 DNA sequence: TGTGCCAGCAGCACCCGGGACAGCGGATGGGGCACTGAAGCTTTCTTT. Its protein product is CASSTRDSGWGTEAFF.

This clone was found once. At one end the junction does not follow the germline gene, possibly because of a read error. The sample holds other DNA sequences that translate to the same CDR3. The rearrangement uses TRBV2 and TRBJ1-4; D is ambiguous. Germline CDR1 SNHLY, CDR2 FYNNEI. This CDR3 spans 14 amino acids. The DNA for the CDR3 is TGCGCCAGCAGTGAACTCGGGGTACAAGAAAAACTGTTTTTT. Protein product: CASSELGVQEKLFF.